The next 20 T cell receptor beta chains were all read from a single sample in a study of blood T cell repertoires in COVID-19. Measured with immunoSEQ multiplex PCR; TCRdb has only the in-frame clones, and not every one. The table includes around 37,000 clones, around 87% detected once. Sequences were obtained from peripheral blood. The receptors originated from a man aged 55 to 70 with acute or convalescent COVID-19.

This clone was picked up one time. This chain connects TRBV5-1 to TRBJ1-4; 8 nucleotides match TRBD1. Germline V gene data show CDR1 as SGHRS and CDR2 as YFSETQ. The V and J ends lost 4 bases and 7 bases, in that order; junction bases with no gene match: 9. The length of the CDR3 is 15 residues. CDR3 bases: TGCGCCAGCAGCCTCCAGACAGGGGCAAGTGAAAAACTGTTTTTT. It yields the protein CASSLQTGASEKLFF.

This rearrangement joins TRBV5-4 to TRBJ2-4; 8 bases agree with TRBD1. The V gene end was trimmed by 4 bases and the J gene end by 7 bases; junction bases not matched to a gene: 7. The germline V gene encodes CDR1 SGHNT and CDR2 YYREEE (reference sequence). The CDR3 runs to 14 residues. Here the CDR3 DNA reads TGTGCCAGCAGCCAGGACAGGGTGGGCAACATTCAGTACTTC. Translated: CASSQDRVGNIQYF.

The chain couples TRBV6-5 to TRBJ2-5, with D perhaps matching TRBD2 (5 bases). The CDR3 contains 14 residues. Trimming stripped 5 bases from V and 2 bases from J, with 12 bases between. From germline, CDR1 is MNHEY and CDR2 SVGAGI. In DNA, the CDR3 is TGTGCCAGCAGTAGCGGCTTGATACAAGAGACCCAGTACTTC. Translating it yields CASSSGLIQETQYF.

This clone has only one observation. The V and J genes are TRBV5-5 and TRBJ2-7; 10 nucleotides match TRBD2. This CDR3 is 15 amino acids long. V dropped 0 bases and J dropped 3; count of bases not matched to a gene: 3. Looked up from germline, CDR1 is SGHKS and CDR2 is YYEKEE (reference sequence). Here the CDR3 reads CASSLGWTSGYEQYV. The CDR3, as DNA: TGTGCCAGCAGCTTGGGCTGGACTAGCGGCTACGAGCAGTACGTC.

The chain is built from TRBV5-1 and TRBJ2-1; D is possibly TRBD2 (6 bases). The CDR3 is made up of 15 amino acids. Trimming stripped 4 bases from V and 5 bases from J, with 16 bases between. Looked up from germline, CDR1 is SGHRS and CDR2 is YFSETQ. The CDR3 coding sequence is TGCGCCAGCAGCCCAGGGACTGGATCAAACAATGAGCAGTTCTTC. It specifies CASSPGTGSNNEQFF.

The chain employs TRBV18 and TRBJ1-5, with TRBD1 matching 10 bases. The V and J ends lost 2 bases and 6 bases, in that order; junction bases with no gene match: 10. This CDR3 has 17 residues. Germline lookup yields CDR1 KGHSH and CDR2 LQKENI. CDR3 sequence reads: CASSPGDRGIGTQPQHF. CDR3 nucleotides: TGTGCCAGCTCACCAGGGGACAGGGGAATTGGCACTCAGCCCCAGCATTTT.

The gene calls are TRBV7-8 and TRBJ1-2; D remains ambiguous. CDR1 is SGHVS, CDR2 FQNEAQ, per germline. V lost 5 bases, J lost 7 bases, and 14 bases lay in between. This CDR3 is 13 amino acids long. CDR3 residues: CASSTNSRGGYTF. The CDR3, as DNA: TGTGCCAGCAGCACCAACTCGCGTGGTGGCTACACCTTC.

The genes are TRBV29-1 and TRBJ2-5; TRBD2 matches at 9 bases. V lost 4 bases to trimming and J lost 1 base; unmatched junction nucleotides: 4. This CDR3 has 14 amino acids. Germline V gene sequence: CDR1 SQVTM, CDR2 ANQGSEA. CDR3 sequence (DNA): TGCAGCGTTGGAGCGGGAGGTAGCCAAGAGACCCAGTACTTC. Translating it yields CSVGAGGSQETQYF.

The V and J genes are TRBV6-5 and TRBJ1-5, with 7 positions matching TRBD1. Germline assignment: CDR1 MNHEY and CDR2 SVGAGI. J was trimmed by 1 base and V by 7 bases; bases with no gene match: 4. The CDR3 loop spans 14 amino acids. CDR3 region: CASMTDRSNQPQHF. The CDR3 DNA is TGTGCCAGCATGACGGACAGGAGCAATCAGCCCCAGCATTTT.

In nucleotides, the CDR3 is TGTGCCAGCAGCGCGGGACTAGCGGGGTGGATACAGTTCTTC. It encodes CASSAGLAGWIQFF. The V gene is TRBV9, the J gene TRBJ2-1, with 13 positions matching TRBD2. Germline values: CDR1 SGDLS, CDR2 YYNGEE. The J segment lost 13 bases and the V segment lost 3 bases, leaving 7 bases of the junction unmatched. The CDR3 sequence is 14 residues long. Together with reference TRBV9 and TRBJ2-1, the CDR3 gives the full variable domain: DSGVTQTPKHLITATGQRVTLRCSPRSGDLSVYWYQQSLDQGLQFLIQYYNGEERAKGNILERFSAQQFPDLHSELNLSSLELGDSALYFCASSAGLAGWIQFFGPGTRLTVL.

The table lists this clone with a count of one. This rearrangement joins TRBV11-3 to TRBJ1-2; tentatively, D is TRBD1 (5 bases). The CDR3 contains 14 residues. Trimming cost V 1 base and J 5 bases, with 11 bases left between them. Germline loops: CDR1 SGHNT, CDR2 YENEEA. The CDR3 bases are TGTGCCAGCAGCTTAGGGGAGGGGTTTTATGGCTACACCTTC. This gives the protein CASSLGEGFYGYTF.

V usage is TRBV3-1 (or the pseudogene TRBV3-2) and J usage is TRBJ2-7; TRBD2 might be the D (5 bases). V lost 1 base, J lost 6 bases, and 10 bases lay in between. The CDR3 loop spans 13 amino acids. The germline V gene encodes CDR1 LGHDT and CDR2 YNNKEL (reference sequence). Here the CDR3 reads CASSQGFGGEQYF. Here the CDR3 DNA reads TGTGCCAGCAGCCAAGGGTTCGGAGGCGAGCAGTACTTC.

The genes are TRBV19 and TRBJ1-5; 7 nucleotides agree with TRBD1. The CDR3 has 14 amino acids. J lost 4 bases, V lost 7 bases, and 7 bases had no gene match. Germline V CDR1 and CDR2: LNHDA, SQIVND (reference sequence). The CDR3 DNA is TGTGCCAGTATAGAGGGGGCAGGGAATCAGCCCCAGCATTTT. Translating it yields CASIEGAGNQPQHF.

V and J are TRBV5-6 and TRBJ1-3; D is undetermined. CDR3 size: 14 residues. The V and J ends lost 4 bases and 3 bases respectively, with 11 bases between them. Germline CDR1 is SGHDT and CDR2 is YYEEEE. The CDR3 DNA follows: TGTGCCAGCAGCCTGACTCTCTTTGGAAACACCATATATTTT. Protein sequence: CASSLTLFGNTIYF.

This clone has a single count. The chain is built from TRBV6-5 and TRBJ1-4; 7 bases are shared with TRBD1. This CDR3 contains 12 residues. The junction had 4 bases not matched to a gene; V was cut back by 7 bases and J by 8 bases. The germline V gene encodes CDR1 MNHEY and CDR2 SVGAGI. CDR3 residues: CASTQQGEKLFF. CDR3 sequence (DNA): TGTGCCAGCACCCAACAGGGGGAAAAACTGTTTTTT.

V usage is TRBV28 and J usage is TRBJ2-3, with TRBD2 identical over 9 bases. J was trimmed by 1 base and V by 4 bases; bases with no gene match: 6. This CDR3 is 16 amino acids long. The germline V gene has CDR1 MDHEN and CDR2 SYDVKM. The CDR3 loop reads CASSSLQREGTDTQYF. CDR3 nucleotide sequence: TGTGCCAGCAGTTCCCTTCAGCGGGAGGGCACAGATACGCAGTATTTT.

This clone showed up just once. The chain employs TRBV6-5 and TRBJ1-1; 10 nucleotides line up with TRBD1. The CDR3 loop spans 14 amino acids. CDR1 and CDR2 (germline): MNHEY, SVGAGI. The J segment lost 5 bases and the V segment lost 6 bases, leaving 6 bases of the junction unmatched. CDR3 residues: CASRSGQGRTEAFF. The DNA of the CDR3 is TGTGCCAGCAGGTCGGGACAGGGGAGGACTGAAGCTTTCTTT.

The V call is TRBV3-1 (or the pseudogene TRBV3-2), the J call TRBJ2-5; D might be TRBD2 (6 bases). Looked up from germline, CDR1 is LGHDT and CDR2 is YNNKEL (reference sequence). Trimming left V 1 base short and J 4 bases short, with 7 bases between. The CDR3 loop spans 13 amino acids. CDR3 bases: TGTGCCAGCAGCCAAGTCGGGGGAGAGACCCAGTACTTC. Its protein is CASSQVGGETQYF.

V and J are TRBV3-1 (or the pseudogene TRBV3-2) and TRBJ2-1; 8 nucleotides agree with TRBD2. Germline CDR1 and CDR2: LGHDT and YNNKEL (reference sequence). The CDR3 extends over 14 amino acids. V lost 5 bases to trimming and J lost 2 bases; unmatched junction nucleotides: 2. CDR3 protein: CASSSGRAYNEQFF. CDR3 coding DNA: TGTGCCAGCAGCAGCGGGAGAGCCTACAATGAGCAGTTCTTC.

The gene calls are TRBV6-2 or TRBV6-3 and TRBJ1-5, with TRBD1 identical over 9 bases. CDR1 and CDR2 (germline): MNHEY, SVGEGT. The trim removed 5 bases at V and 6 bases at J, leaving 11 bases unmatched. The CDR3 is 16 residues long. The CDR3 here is CASSRRTGAVSQPQHF. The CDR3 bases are TGTGCCAGCAGTAGAAGGACAGGGGCAGTATCTCAGCCCCAGCATTTT.